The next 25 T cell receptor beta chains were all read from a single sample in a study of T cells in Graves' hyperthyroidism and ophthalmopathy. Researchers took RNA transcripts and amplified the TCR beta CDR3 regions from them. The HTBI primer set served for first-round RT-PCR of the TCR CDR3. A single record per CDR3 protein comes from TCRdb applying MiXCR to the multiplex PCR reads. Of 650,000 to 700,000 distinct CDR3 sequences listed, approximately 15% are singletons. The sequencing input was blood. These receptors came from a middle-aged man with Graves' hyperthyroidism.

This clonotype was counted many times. The DNA for the CDR3 is TGTGCCAGCGCTCAACAGGGGCCGTACGAGCAGTACTTC. Its translation: CASAQQGPYEQYF. The J gene is TRBJ2-7, the V gene TRBV27; 7 bases agree with TRBD1. Germline values: CDR1 MNHEY, CDR2 SMNVEV (reference sequence). This CDR3 contains 13 residues. The ends lost 8 bases at V and 4 bases at J; junction bases unmatched: 8.

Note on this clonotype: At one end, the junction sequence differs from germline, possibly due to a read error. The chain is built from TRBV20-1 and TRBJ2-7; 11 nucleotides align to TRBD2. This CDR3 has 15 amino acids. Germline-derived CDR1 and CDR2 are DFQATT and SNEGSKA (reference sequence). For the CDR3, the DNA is TGCAATGCTAGAGATCCCCTAGCGGGAGGTCGCGAGCAGTACTTC. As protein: CNARDPLAGGREQYF.

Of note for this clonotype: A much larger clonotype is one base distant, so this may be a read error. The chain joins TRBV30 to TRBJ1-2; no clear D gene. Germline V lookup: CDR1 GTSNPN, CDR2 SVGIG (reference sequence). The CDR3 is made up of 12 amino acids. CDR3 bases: TGTACCTGGAGTGTAACCATCTATGGCTACACCTTC. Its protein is CTWSVTIYGYTF.

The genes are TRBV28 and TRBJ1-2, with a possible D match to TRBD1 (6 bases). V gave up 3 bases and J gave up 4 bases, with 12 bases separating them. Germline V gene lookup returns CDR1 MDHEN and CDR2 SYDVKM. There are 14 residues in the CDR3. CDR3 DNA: TGTGCCAGCAGTTTGGAACAGGGTGGCTATGGCTACACCTTC. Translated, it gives CASSLEQGGYGYTF.

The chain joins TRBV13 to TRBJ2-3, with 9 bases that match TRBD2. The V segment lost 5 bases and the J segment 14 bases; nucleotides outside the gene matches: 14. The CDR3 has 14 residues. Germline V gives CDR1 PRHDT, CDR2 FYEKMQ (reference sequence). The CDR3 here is CASSPPLTSGRRYF. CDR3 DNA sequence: TGTGCCAGCAGCCCCCCTCTGACTAGCGGACGTCGGTATTTT.

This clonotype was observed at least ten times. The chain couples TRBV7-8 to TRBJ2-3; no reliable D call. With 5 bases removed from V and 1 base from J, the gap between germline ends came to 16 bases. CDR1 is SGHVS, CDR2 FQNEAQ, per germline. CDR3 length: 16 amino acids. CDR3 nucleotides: TGTGCCAGCAGCATACCGCGAGGAAAAGGCACAGATACGCAGTATTTT. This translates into CASSIPRGKGTDTQYF.

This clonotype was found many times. CDR3 in amino acids: CATSDFTGRHGYTF. In nucleotides, the CDR3 is TGTGCCACCAGTGATTTCACAGGGCGCCATGGCTACACCTTC. The chain employs TRBV24-1 and TRBJ1-2, with D perhaps TRBD1 (6 bases). V was clipped by 1 base and J by 6 bases, with 11 bases between them. The CDR3 covers 14 residues. Germline V gene sequence: CDR1 KGHDR, CDR2 SFDVKD.

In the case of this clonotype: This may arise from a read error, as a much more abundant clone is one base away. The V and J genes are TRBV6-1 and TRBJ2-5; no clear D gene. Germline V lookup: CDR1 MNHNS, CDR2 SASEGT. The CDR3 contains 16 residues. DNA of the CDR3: TGTGCCAGCAGCGATCAGACTTCGCCCTACCAAGAGGCCCAGTACTTC. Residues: CASSDQTSPYQEAQYF.

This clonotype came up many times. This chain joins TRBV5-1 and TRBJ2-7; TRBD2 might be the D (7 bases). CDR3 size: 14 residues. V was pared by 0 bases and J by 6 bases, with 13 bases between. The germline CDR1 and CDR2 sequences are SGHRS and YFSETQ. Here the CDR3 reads CASSLVRGATEQYF. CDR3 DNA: TGCGCCAGCAGCTTGGTTCGGGGGGCGACCGAGCAGTACTTC.

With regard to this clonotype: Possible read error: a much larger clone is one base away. CDR3 loop: CSVEVGLEEQYF. CDR3 DNA sequence: TGCAGCGTTGAAGTGGGGCTGGAGGAGCAGTACTTC. The chain uses TRBV29-1 and TRBJ2-7; D possibly corresponds to TRBD1 (5 bases). The ends were cut back, 1 base at V and 7 bases at J, with 11 bases in the middle. CDR3 length: 12 residues. Germline V gives CDR1 SQVTM, CDR2 ANQGSEA.

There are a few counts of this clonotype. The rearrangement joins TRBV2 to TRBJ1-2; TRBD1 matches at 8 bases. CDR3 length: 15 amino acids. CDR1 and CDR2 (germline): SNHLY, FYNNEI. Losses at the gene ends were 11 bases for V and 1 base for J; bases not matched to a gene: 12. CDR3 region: CACKIGTGDNYGYTF. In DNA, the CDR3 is TGTGCCTGCAAGATTGGGACAGGAGATAACTATGGCTACACCTTC.

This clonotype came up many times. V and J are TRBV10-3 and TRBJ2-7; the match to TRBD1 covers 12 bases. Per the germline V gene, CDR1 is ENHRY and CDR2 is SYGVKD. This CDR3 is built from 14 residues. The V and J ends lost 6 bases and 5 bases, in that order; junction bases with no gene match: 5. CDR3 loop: CAIRGGDRGHEQYF. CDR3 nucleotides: TGTGCCATCAGGGGGGGGGACAGGGGGCACGAGCAGTACTTC.

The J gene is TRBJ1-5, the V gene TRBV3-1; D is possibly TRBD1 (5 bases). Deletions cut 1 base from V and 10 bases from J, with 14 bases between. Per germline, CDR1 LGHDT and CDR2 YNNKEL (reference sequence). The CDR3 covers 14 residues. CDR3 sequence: CASSQAAQGRPQHF. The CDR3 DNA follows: TGTGCCAGCAGCCAAGCGGCGCAGGGAAGACCCCAGCATTTT.

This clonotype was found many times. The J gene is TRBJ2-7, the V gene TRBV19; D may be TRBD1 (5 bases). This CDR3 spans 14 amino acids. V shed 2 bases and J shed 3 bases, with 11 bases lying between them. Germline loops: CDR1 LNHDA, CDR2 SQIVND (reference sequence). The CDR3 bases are TGTGCCAGTAGTATAAATAGGGGTATCTACGAGCAGTACTTC. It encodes CASSINRGIYEQYF.

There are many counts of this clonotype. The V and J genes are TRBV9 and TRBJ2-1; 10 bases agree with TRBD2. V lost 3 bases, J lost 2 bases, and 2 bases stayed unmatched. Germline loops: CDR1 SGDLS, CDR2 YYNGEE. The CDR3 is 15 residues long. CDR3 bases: TGTGCCAGCAGCGCCACTAGCGGGGCCTACAATGAGCAGTTCTTC. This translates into CASSATSGAYNEQFF.

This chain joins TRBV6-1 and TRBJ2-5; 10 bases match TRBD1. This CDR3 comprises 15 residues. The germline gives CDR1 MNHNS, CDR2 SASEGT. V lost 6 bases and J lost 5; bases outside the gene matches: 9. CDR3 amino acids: CASSGTGELGETQYF. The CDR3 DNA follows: TGTGCCAGCAGCGGGACAGGGGAGCTCGGGGAGACCCAGTACTTC.

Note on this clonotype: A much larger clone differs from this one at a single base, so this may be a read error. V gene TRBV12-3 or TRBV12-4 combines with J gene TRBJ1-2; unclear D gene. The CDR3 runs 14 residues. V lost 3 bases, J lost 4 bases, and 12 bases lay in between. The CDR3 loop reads CASSFTGASYGYTF. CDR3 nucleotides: TGTGCCAGCAGTTTTACTGGCGCCTCCTATGGCTACACCTTC.

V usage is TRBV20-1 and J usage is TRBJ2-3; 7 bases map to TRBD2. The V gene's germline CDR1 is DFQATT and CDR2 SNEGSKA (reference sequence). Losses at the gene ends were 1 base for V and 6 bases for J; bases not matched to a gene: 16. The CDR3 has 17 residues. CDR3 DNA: TGCAGTGCTAGAGGGGGCCTAGCGGAAACCCGAACGGATACGCAGTATTTT. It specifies CSARGGLAETRTDTQYF.

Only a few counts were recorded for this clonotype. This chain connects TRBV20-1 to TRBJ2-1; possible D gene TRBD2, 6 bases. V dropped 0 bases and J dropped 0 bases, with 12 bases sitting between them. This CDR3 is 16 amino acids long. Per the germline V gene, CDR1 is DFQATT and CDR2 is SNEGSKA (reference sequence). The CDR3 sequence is CSAREDPAGSYNEQFF. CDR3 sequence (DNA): TGCAGTGCTAGAGAGGACCCAGCGGGCTCCTACAATGAGCAGTTCTTC.

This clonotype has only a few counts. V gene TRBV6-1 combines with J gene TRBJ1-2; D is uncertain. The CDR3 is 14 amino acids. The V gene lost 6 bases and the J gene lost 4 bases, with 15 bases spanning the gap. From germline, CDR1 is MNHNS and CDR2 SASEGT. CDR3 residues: CASSGGSAAYGYTF. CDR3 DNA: TGTGCCAGCAGCGGAGGCTCAGCTGCCTATGGCTACACCTTC.

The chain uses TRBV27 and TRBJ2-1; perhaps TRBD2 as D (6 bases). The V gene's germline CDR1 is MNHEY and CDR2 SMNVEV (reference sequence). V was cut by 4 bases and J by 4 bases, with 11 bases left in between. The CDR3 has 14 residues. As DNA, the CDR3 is TGTGCCAGCAGTTCCTGGGACTCTTACAATGAGCAGTTCTTC. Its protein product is CASSSWDSYNEQFF.

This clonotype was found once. DNA of the CDR3: TGTGCCAGCTCACCCCGGGACAAAGGACTAGCGGGGCTCCAAGAGACCCAGTACTTC. Translation gives CASSPRDKGLAGLQETQYF. This chain connects TRBV18 to TRBJ2-5; 12 bases match TRBD2. This CDR3 region has 19 residues. V shed 3 bases and J 1 base; nucleotides not matched to a gene: 12. Looked up from germline, CDR1 is KGHSH and CDR2 is LQKENI.

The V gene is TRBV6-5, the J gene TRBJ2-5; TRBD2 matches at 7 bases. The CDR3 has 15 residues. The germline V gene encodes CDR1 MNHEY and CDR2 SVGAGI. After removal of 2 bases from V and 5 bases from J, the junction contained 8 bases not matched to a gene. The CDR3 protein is CASSYSRLARETQYF. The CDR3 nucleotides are TGTGCCAGCAGTTACAGCCGACTAGCACGGGAGACCCAGTACTTC.

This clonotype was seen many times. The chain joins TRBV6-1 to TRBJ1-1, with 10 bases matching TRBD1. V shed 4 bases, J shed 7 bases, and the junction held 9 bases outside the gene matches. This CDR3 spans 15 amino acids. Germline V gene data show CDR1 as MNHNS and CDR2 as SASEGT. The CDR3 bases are TGTGCCAGCAGTGCCGGGACAGGGGCACTGGGTGAAGCTTTCTTT. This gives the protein CASSAGTGALGEAFF.

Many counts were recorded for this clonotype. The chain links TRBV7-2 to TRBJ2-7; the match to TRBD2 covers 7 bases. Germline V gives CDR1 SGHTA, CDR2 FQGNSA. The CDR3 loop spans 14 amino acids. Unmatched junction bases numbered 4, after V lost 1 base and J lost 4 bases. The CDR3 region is CASSLGLAVYEQYF. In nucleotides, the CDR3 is TGTGCCAGCAGCTTAGGGCTAGCGGTTTACGAGCAGTACTTC.